These 14 T cell receptor beta chains were sequenced from one sample in a study of blood T cell repertoires in COVID-19. Assay used: immunoSEQ multiplex PCR; TCRdb lists only in-frame clones, some missing. The sample lists about 9,900 clones, approximately 78% seen once, with 24% in the top ten. What was sequenced was peripheral blood. The origin of the receptors is a man aged 60-69 years with active COVID-19.

The V and J genes are TRBV30 and TRBJ2-3; 11 bases align to TRBD2. CDR3 size: 12 residues. The V gene end was trimmed by 8 bases and the J gene end by 4 bases; junction bases not matched to a gene: 2. Germline V lookup: CDR1 GTSNPN, CDR2 SVGIG (reference sequence). Written as DNA, the CDR3 is TGTGCCCTAGCGGGGGGCCCAGATACGCAGTATTTT. This codes for CALAGGPDTQYF.

The V call is TRBV15, the J call TRBJ2-3; 8 bases agree with TRBD2. Germline V gene lookup returns CDR1 LNHNV and CDR2 YYDKDF (reference sequence). The CDR3 consists of 15 residues. V lost 1 base and J lost 4; bases outside the gene matches: 4. This CDR3 is CATSRATSGADTQYF. The CDR3 DNA reads TGTGCCACCAGCAGAGCAACTAGCGGTGCAGATACGCAGTATTTT.

The J gene is TRBJ2-1, the V gene TRBV28; the match to TRBD2 covers 11 bases. Trimming removed 2 bases from V and 3 bases from J; junction bases left unmatched: 6. CDR3 length: 17 amino acids. Germline V gene lookup returns CDR1 MDHEN and CDR2 SYDVKM. This CDR3 reads CASSLNTGLAVYNEQFF. The CDR3 DNA sequence: TGTGCCAGCAGTTTAAACACGGGACTAGCGGTCTACAATGAGCAGTTCTTC.

Written as DNA, the CDR3 is TGCGCCAGCAGCTTGGAGCGGGGCGAGCAGTACTTC. Translating it yields CASSLERGEQYF. The chain recombines TRBV5-1 with TRBJ2-7; 7 bases map to TRBD2. The junction had 0 bases not matched to a gene; V was cut back by 0 bases and J by 6 bases. Germline CDR1 is SGHRS and CDR2 is YFSETQ. This CDR3 has 12 amino acids.

The V call is TRBV25-1, the J call TRBJ2-3; 8 bases are a match to TRBD1. Germline trimming cut 4 bases from V and 3 bases from J; bases unmatched to any gene: 12. Germline V gives CDR1 MGHDK, CDR2 SYGVNS. The CDR3 is 17 amino acids. CDR3 sequence reads: CASSGEVRDRHTDTQYF. The CDR3 DNA is TGTGCCAGCAGTGGAGAAGTCCGGGACAGGCATACAGATACGCAGTATTTT.

V gene TRBV6-6 combines with J gene TRBJ1-3; D might be TRBD1 (5 bases). The CDR3 covers 14 residues. V lost 7 bases to trimming and J lost 10 bases, with 20 bases between them. Looked up from germline, CDR1 is MNHNY and CDR2 is SVGAGI (reference sequence). This CDR3 is CASKHGSGIRTIYF. The CDR3 bases are TGTGCCAGCAAACACGGTTCAGGGATTCGGACCATATATTTT.

This clone was picked up one time. The V and J genes are TRBV5-6 and TRBJ1-3, with no clear D. Between the trimmed V and J ends, which lost 0 bases and 4 bases, there was a span of 11 bases. CDR1 is SGHDT, CDR2 YYEEEE, per germline. This CDR3 spans 15 amino acids. The CDR3 loop reads CASSLGRVTGNTIYF. The CDR3 DNA is TGTGCCAGCAGCTTGGGGAGGGTCACAGGAAACACCATATATTTT.

This chain connects TRBV6-6 to TRBJ1-5; perhaps TRBD1 as D (5 bases). CDR3 length: 14 residues. Germline lookup yields CDR1 MNHNY and CDR2 SVGAGI (reference sequence). V gave up 7 bases and J gave up 4 bases, with 14 bases separating them. The CDR3 nucleotides read TGTGCCAGCAACATTTTGACAGAAAATCAGCCCCAGCATTTT. Residues: CASNILTENQPQHF.

The V call is TRBV6-4, the J call TRBJ1-1, with 7 positions matching TRBD1. V lost 6 bases, J lost 5 bases, and 9 bases stayed unmatched. Germline V gene data show CDR1 as MRHNA and CDR2 as SNTAGT. The length of the CDR3 is 14 residues. The chain's CDR3 is CASSLVEGATEAFF. CDR3 nucleotide sequence: TGTGCCAGCAGCCTAGTGGAGGGGGCTACTGAAGCTTTCTTT.

The chain couples TRBV24-1 to TRBJ2-1; a weak D match, TRBD2 (6 bases). Trimming stripped 2 bases from V and 0 bases from J, with 19 bases between. This CDR3 spans 19 amino acids. From germline, CDR1 is KGHDR and CDR2 SFDVKD. CDR3 sequence reads: CATSDWRLVGLPSYNEQFF. The CDR3 DNA reads TGTGCCACCAGTGATTGGAGACTAGTGGGTCTTCCCTCCTACAATGAGCAGTTCTTC.

This clone was counted a single time. The chain employs TRBV12-3 or TRBV12-4 and TRBJ1-5; the D gene is possibly TRBD1 (6 bases). Trimming took off 7 bases at V and 3 bases at J, with 10 bases between the two ends. The CDR3 covers 13 residues. This chain's CDR3 is CASKGDINQPQHF. DNA of the CDR3: TGTGCCAGCAAGGGGGATATCAATCAGCCCCAGCATTTT.

Here the CDR3 reads CAAGVSSGNTIYF. CDR3 DNA sequence: TGTGCAGCAGGGGTTAGCTCTGGAAACACCATATATTTT. The V call is TRBV30, the J call TRBJ1-3; TRBD1 is a possible D gene (6 bases). Looked up from germline, CDR1 is GTSNPN and CDR2 is SVGIG (reference sequence). CDR3 length: 13 residues.

This sequence joins TRBV5-1 and TRBJ2-7, with D possibly matching TRBD1 (7 bases). Per germline, CDR1 SGHRS and CDR2 YFSETQ. Deletions cut 1 base from V and 0 bases from J, with 8 bases between. The CDR3 spans 14 residues. CDR3 amino acids: CASSLQGGSYEQYF. The CDR3 bases are TGCGCCAGCAGCTTGCAGGGGGGCTCCTACGAGCAGTACTTC.

V gene TRBV28 combines with J gene TRBJ1-5; 7 positions agree with TRBD1. Germline-derived CDR1 and CDR2 are MDHEN and SYDVKM. V dropped 5 bases and J dropped 0; count of bases not matched to a gene: 4. CDR3 length: 15 amino acids. The CDR3 coding sequence is TGTGCCAGCAGTGGGGGACAGATTAGCAATCAGCCCCAGCATTTT. Protein: CASSGGQISNQPQHF.